The 31 T cell receptor beta chains presented below share a single source sample, sequenced in a study of T-cell memory formation after mild COVID-19. A single record per CDR3 protein comes from TCRdb applying MiXCR to the 5' RACE reads. The data hold about 200,000 distinct CDR3 sequences, with about 9.2% observed a single time. Sequenced material: PBMCs or a T cell subset sorted from them (not recorded which). These receptor sequences come from a man aged 18 to 30 who had mild COVID-19 (a few samples of this study predate the infection). Cell type and time point are not known.

A few counts support this clonotype. The rearrangement joins TRBV7-2 to TRBJ1-2; 7 bases line up with TRBD1. Losses at the gene ends were 5 bases for V and 6 bases for J; bases not matched to a gene: 6. In germline, CDR1 is SGHTA, CDR2 FQGNSA. This CDR3 contains 13 residues. CDR3 residues: CASSQDRDDGYTF. The CDR3 coding sequence is TGTGCCAGCAGCCAAGACAGGGACGATGGCTACACCTTC.

This clonotype has just a few counts. The chain recombines TRBV6-1 with TRBJ1-5; D not certain. Germline-derived CDR1 and CDR2 are MNHNS and SASEGT. Deletions cut 4 bases from V and 1 base from J, with 17 bases between. This CDR3 region has 17 residues. The CDR3 sequence: CASSGRRKETSNQPQHF. The CDR3 DNA sequence: TGTGCCAGCAGTGGGAGACGAAAGGAAACCAGCAATCAGCCCCAGCATTTT.

This clonotype has just a few counts. The chain links TRBV7-2 to TRBJ2-1, with TRBD2 matching 8 bases. CDR3 length: 15 residues. Germline CDR1 is SGHTA and CDR2 is FQGNSA. The V and J ends lost 10 bases and 9 bases, in that order; junction bases with no gene match: 17. This CDR3 reads CATSTSDGGGSEQFF. The DNA of the CDR3 is TGTGCCACTAGCACCTCGGACGGGGGGGGCAGTGAGCAGTTCTTC.

The chain links TRBV7-6 to TRBJ1-4; D is perhaps TRBD1 (5 bases). The CDR3 extends over 15 amino acids. Trimming left V 1 base short and J 3 bases short, with 9 bases between. From germline, CDR1 is SGHVS and CDR2 FNYEAQ. CDR3 protein: CASSLGDVPNEKLFF. The CDR3 DNA reads as TGTGCCAGCAGCTTAGGGGACGTCCCTAATGAAAAACTGTTTTTT. The full variable domain, rest sourced from reference TRBV7-6 and TRBJ1-4, is GAGVSQSPRYKVTKRGQDVALRCDPISGHVSLYWYRQALGQGPEFLTYFNYEAQQDKSGLPNDRFSAERPEGSISTLTIQRTEQRDSAMYRCASSLGDVPNEKLFFGSGTQLSVL.

The chain carries TRBV15 and TRBJ2-3; no firm D call. The CDR3 spans 17 residues. The ends were cut back, 6 bases at V and 0 bases at J, with 19 bases in the middle. Germline CDR1 is LNHNV and CDR2 is YYDKDF (reference sequence). The CDR3 DNA sequence: TGTGCCACCAGAGCTGGGCAGGCGGCCTCTAGCACAGATACGCAGTATTTT. Its protein product is CATRAGQAASSTDTQYF.

This clonotype was seen more than once but under ten times. This chain uses TRBV7-3 with TRBJ1-1; a possible D gene is TRBD1 (5 bases). This CDR3 comprises 14 residues. CDR1 and CDR2 from the germline V gene are SGHTA and FQGTGA. The ends were cut back, 6 bases at V and 1 base at J, with 12 bases in the middle. The CDR3: CASSLLGTNTEAFF. The CDR3 DNA follows: TGTGCCAGCAGTCTCTTAGGGACGAACACTGAAGCTTTCTTT.

CDR3 nucleotides: TGTGCCAGCAGCTTAACTGGGCAGGGCACTCACGAGCAGTACTTC. Protein: CASSLTGQGTHEQYF. The rearrangement joins TRBV7-3 to TRBJ2-7, with D tentatively TRBD1 (5 bases). Looked up from germline, CDR1 is SGHTA and CDR2 is FQGTGA. Trimming left V 0 bases short and J 5 bases short, with 14 bases between. This CDR3 is built from 15 residues.

This clonotype was seen ten or more times. The V gene is TRBV9, the J gene TRBJ2-1, with no clear D. CDR1 is SGDLS and CDR2 is YYNGEE in the germline V gene. V was trimmed by 0 bases and J by 2 bases, leaving 6 bases between them. This CDR3 region has 14 residues. The CDR3: CASSVGGPYNEQFF. DNA for the CDR3: TGTGCCAGCAGCGTAGGGGGTCCCTACAATGAGCAGTTCTTC.

This clonotype was seen ten or more times. The chain uses TRBV7-2 and TRBJ2-7; no definite D call. This CDR3 contains 15 residues. V lost 3 bases and J lost 1, with 13 bases in between. From germline, CDR1 is SGHTA and CDR2 FQGNSA. The CDR3 protein is CASSLESWPSYEQYF. As DNA, the CDR3 is TGTGCCAGCAGCTTGGAATCTTGGCCGTCCTACGAGCAGTACTTC. The entire variable domain, with the rest obtained from reference TRBV7-2 and TRBJ2-7, is as follows: GAGVSQSPSNKVTEKGKDVELRCDPISGHTALYWYRQSLGQGLEFLIYFQGNSAPDKSGLPSDRFSAERTGGSVSTLTIQRTQQEDSAVYLCASSLESWPSYEQYFGPGTRLTVT.

J is TRBJ1-1 and V is TRBV6-5; D remains unclear. The CDR3 runs to 13 residues. Between the trimmed V and J ends, which lost 2 bases and 1 base, there was a span of 5 bases. CDR1 and CDR2 from the germline V gene are MNHEY and SVGAGI. In DNA, the CDR3 is TGTGCCAGCAGTTACACTTCGAACACTGAAGCTTTCTTT. Its translation: CASSYTSNTEAFF.

The rearrangement uses TRBV18 and TRBJ2-5, with D possibly matching TRBD2 (5 bases). With 2 bases removed from V and 5 bases from J, the gap between germline ends came to 12 bases. Germline values: CDR1 KGHSH, CDR2 LQKENI. The CDR3 length is 14 residues. The CDR3 is CASSPMVGEETQYF. CDR3 in DNA: TGTGCCAGCTCACCAATGGTGGGAGAGGAGACCCAGTACTTC. The entire variable domain, with the rest obtained from reference TRBV18 and TRBJ2-5, is as follows: NAGVMQNPRHLVRRRGQEARLRCSPMKGHSHVYWYRQLPEEGLKFMVYLQKENIIDESGMPKERFSAEFPKEGPSILRIQQVVRGDSAAYFCASSPMVGEETQYFGPGTRLLVL.

This clonotype turned up a few times. The chain carries TRBV14 and TRBJ2-6, with D possibly matching TRBD2 (6 bases). CDR1 SGHDN and CDR2 FVKESK come from the germline V gene. CDR3 length: 19 amino acids. V gave up 3 bases and J gave up 0 bases, with 18 bases separating them. The CDR3 bases are TGTGCCAGCAGCCACCTGGAGGGGACCTTCGTCTCTGGGGCCAACGTCCTGACTTTC. The encoded protein is CASSHLEGTFVSGANVLTF.

This clonotype was detected ten times or more. The V gene is TRBV9, the J gene TRBJ2-1, with D hard to call. This CDR3 has 12 amino acids. Germline-derived CDR1 and CDR2 are SGDLS and YYNGEE. V gave up 0 bases and J gave up 8 bases, with 6 bases separating them. The CDR3 loop is CASSVEGYEQFF. The CDR3 nucleotides read TGTGCCAGCAGCGTAGAAGGGTATGAGCAGTTCTTC.

This clonotype came up many times. Written as DNA, the CDR3 is TGTGCCAGCAGCGCAGATAGCAGGGCCCCCACAGATACGCAGTATTTT. Amino acids: CASSADSRAPTDTQYF. The chain is built from TRBV9 and TRBJ2-3; weak D call: TRBD1 (5 bases). This CDR3 is 16 amino acids long. V lost 3 bases, J lost 2 bases, and 16 bases lay in between. CDR1 is SGDLS, CDR2 YYNGEE, per germline.

The V gene is TRBV7-6, the J gene TRBJ1-4, with 12 bases identical to TRBD1. Germline lookup yields CDR1 SGHVS and CDR2 FNYEAQ. Trimming removed 5 bases from V and 0 bases from J; junction bases left unmatched: 4. CDR3 length: 17 residues. This CDR3 is CASSAGQGAATNEKLFF. The CDR3 DNA follows: TGTGCCAGCAGCGCGGGACAGGGGGCTGCAACTAATGAAAAACTGTTTTTT.

The chain combines TRBV7-9 with TRBJ2-1; a weak D match, TRBD2 (7 bases). Germline V gives CDR1 SEHNR, CDR2 FQNEAQ (reference sequence). V was pared by 5 bases and J by 9 bases, with 20 bases between. The CDR3 runs 15 residues. The CDR3 loop reads CASSLTGGAESEQFF. The DNA of the CDR3 is TGTGCCAGCAGCCTGACTGGGGGGGCGGAGAGTGAGCAGTTCTTC.

The chain links TRBV6-5 to TRBJ1-2; a possible D gene is TRBD1 (6 bases). The CDR3 contains 13 residues. CDR1 is MNHEY, CDR2 SVGAGI, per germline. The V end was cut by 8 bases, the J end by 2 bases, with 12 bases between. This CDR3 reads CASGRGRNYGYTF. CDR3 nucleotide sequence: TGTGCCAGCGGCAGGGGAAGGAACTATGGCTACACCTTC.

At least ten counts were recorded for this clonotype. The chain employs TRBV6-5 and TRBJ2-7; the match to TRBD1 covers 8 bases. This CDR3 is built from 14 residues. Losses at the gene ends were 5 bases for V and 3 bases for J; bases not matched to a gene: 6. Germline lookup yields CDR1 MNHEY and CDR2 SVGAGI. Here the CDR3 reads CASSARQGFYEQYF. The CDR3 nucleotides read TGTGCCAGCAGTGCCAGACAGGGGTTCTACGAGCAGTACTTC.

This clonotype has more than one count but fewer than ten. V usage is TRBV4-1 and J usage is TRBJ1-2, with TRBD1 as a possible D gene (6 bases). Germline CDR1 MGHRA, CDR2 YSYEKL. V lost 0 bases and J lost 0, with 8 bases in between. The CDR3 spans 15 residues. This CDR3 is CASSQEKGANYGYTF. The CDR3 DNA is TGCGCCAGCAGCCAAGAGAAGGGGGCTAACTATGGCTACACCTTC.

The V call is TRBV29-1, the J call TRBJ1-5; D ambiguous. This CDR3 spans 13 amino acids. The V end was cut by 4 bases, the J end by 4 bases, with 11 bases between. CDR1 SQVTM and CDR2 ANQGSEA come from the germline V gene. The CDR3 DNA reads TGCAGCGTTGCGACGCAAGGGAATCAGCCCCAGCATTTT. This gives the protein CSVATQGNQPQHF.

There are a few counts of this clonotype. The chain joins TRBV7-6 to TRBJ1-2; no clear D gene. The CDR3 extends over 14 amino acids. Trimming left V 0 bases short and J 5 bases short, with 10 bases between. Germline-derived CDR1 and CDR2 are SGHVS and FNYEAQ. CDR3 coding DNA: TGTGCCAGCAGCTTAGCGTCGGCCGGTTATGGCTACACCTTC. Amino acid sequence: CASSLASAGYGYTF.

The chain employs TRBV2 and TRBJ1-1; TRBD1 might be the D (6 bases). This CDR3 contains 12 residues. Germline V gene lookup returns CDR1 SNHLY and CDR2 FYNNEI. The V end lost 6 bases, the J end lost 9 bases, and 14 bases lay between the germline ends. The DNA of the CDR3 is TGTGCCAGCAGCCAAGGGTGGGGGCAAGCTTTCTTT. It translates to CASSQGWGQAFF.

This chain links TRBV5-1 with TRBJ1-1; tentatively, D is TRBD1 (6 bases). The CDR3 spans 14 residues. Trimming shortened V by 0 bases and J by 8 bases, and 14 bases separated the two germline ends. CDR1 is SGHRS, CDR2 YFSETQ, per germline. The CDR3: CASSLGSTGLEAFF. CDR3 sequence (DNA): TGCGCCAGCAGCTTGGGATCAACAGGGCTGGAAGCTTTCTTT.

This clonotype appeared a few times. This rearrangement joins TRBV7-2 to TRBJ2-1, with D uncertain. Deletions cut 5 bases from V and 0 bases from J, with 11 bases between. The CDR3 is made up of 15 amino acids. Per germline, CDR1 SGHTA and CDR2 FQGNSA. DNA of the CDR3: TGTGCCAGCAGCCCCTTCAAAGGCTCCTACAATGAGCAGTTCTTC. Its protein is CASSPFKGSYNEQFF.

This chain links TRBV6-6 with TRBJ2-7; 9 bases match TRBD1. CDR1 is MNHNY, CDR2 SVGAGI, per germline (reference sequence). With V trimmed by 2 bases and J by 6 bases, 8 bases remained unmatched. This CDR3 contains 15 residues. CDR3 DNA: TGTGCCAGCAGTTACGGCCGGGACAGGGTGGCCGAGCAGTACTTC. It codes for CASSYGRDRVAEQYF.

The gene calls are TRBV20-1 and TRBJ2-7, with 10 bases aligning to TRBD1. The CDR3 totals 13 residues. Germline CDR1 and CDR2: DFQATT and SNEGSKA (reference sequence). V trimming: 1 base; J trimming: 5 bases; junction bases outside the gene matches: 2. CDR3 sequence: CSARGTGGNEQYF. In DNA, the CDR3 is TGCAGTGCTAGAGGGACAGGGGGTAACGAGCAGTACTTC.

Only a few counts were recorded for this clonotype. The chain links TRBV6-2 or TRBV6-3 to TRBJ2-5, with D perhaps matching TRBD1 (5 bases). The CDR3 loop spans 13 amino acids. Trimming removed 6 bases at V and 3 bases at J, with 11 bases between. Germline V gene lookup returns CDR1 MNHEY and CDR2 SVGEGT. CDR3 DNA sequence: TGTGCCAGCAGCAGGGTAGACGAAGAGACCCAGTACTTC. As protein: CASSRVDEETQYF.

This rearrangement joins TRBV15 to TRBJ2-7; TRBD1 or TRBD2 may be the D gene (6 bases each). This CDR3 has 14 amino acids. V was shortened by 0 bases and J by 1 base, with 7 bases between the two germline ends. Germline CDR1 reads LNHNV; CDR2 reads YYDKDF (reference sequence). CDR3 region: CATSREGGSYEQYF. The CDR3 coding sequence is TGTGCCACCAGCAGAGAAGGGGGGTCCTACGAGCAGTACTTC.

The genes are TRBV7-2 and TRBJ1-5; the D is unclear. With 5 bases removed from V and 11 bases from J, the gap between germline ends came to 16 bases. The V gene's germline CDR1 is SGHTA and CDR2 FQGNSA. The CDR3 extends over 13 amino acids. The CDR3 DNA sequence: TGTGCCAGCAGCCCCCATGAAAGAGAGTCCCAGCATTTT. It encodes CASSPHERESQHF.

This clonotype was counted ten times or more. The chain recombines TRBV7-9 with TRBJ2-2; 9 bases line up with TRBD1. CDR1 SEHNR and CDR2 FQNEAQ come from the germline V gene (reference sequence). V was clipped by 5 bases and J by 6 bases; unmatched bases: 1. The CDR3 loop spans 13 amino acids. The CDR3 loop is CASSRTGAGELFF. The CDR3 nucleotides read TGTGCCAGCAGCAGGACAGGGGCCGGGGAGCTGTTTTTT.

This chain links TRBV19 with TRBJ2-1; TRBD1 agrees at 8 bases. The CDR3 covers 13 residues. V lost 7 bases, J lost 5 bases, and 4 bases stayed unmatched. In germline, CDR1 is LNHDA, CDR2 SQIVND (reference sequence). For the CDR3, the DNA is TGTGCCAGTACCTCGGACAGGGACAATGAGCAGTTCTTC. Protein: CASTSDRDNEQFF. Full variable domain (missing parts from reference TRBV19 and TRBJ2-1): DGGITQSPKYLFRKEGQNVTLSCEQNLNHDAMYWYRQDPGQGLRLIYYSQIVNDFQKGDIAEGYSVSREKKESFPLTVTSAQKNPTAFYLCASTSDRDNEQFFGPGTRLTVL.